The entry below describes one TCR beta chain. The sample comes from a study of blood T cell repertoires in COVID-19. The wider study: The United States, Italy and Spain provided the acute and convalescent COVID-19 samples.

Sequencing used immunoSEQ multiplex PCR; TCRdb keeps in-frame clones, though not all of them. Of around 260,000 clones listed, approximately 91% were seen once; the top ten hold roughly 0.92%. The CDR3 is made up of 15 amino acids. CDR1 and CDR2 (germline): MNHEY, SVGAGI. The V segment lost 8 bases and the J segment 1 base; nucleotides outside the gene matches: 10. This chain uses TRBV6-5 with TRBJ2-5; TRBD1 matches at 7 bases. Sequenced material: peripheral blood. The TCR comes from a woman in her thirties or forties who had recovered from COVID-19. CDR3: CASRPRRGLQETQYF. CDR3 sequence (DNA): TGTGCCAGCCGCCCTCGTAGGGGGCTCCAAGAGACCCAGTACTTC.